The clone carrying this T cell receptor beta chain was detected ten times or more. The antigen is undetermined. This record belongs to a study of T-cell reconstitution after alpha-beta-depleted transplantation in children. Points from the study as a whole: Expanded graft clones numbering several hundred reportedly gave rise to alpha-beta T cells about two months after transplant.

After removal of 2 bases from V and 8 bases from J, the junction contained 12 bases not matched to a gene. Germline-derived CDR1 and CDR2 are LGHNA and YSLEER. The CDR3 is made up of 16 amino acids. The TCRbeta library was prepared with unique molecular identifiers. TCRdb processed the PCR reads anew with MiXCR; each CDR3 protein has one entry. There are approximately 490,000 distinct CDR3 sequences in the sample; about 10% occur only once, and about 2% lies in the top ten. Source: PBMCs, taken before TCRalphabeta/CD19-depleted stem cell transplant. The rearrangement joins TRBV4-3 to TRBJ2-1; TRBD2 matches 7 bases. This clonotype was obtained from a child aged 2-9 years with inherited bone marrow failure, due to receive a stem cell transplant. The CDR3 reads CASSQWISGEPHEQFF. The CDR3 DNA reads TGCGCCAGCAGCCAATGGATAAGCGGGGAGCCCCATGAGCAGTTCTTC.